The text below deals with one TCR beta chain. Its cognate antigen is unknown. The diagnostic workup employed clinical symptoms, serum thyroxine, TRAb, thyroid ultrasound and orbital computed tomography. This specimen comes from a study of Graves' ophthalmopathy and Graves' hyperthyroidism. The V gene's germline CDR1 is MDHEN and CDR2 SYDVKM. The CDR3 loop spans 16 amino acids. Unmatched junction bases numbered 10, after V lost 6 bases and J lost 2 bases. Investigators amplified TCR beta CDR3 regions from RNA transcripts. RT-PCR was first run with HTBI primers, then multiplex PCR in a second round. TCRdb re-derived calls from the multiplex PCR reads in MiXCR, one entry per CDR3 protein. Of around 520,000 distinct CDR3 sequences in the sample, less than 45% were seen once. Broader study findings: It was with roughly 71% sensitivity and around 75% specificity that the model predicted ophthalmopathy progression. Blood also held most thyroid clonotypes expanded above 0.001 frequency. Ophthalmopathy cases were distinguished from stable hyperthyroidism by a 13-signature model, reaching 85% to 90% sensitivity and around 80% specificity.

V and J are TRBV28 and TRBJ2-7; TRBD1 matches 10 bases. The source material was peripheral blood or thyroid tissue (not recorded which). This clonotype was obtained from an adult man with Graves' hyperthyroidism. CDR3 sequence: CASRDGTGDTPYEQYF. The CDR3 nucleotides are TGTGCCAGCAGGGACGGGACAGGGGATACCCCCTACGAGCAGTACTTC.